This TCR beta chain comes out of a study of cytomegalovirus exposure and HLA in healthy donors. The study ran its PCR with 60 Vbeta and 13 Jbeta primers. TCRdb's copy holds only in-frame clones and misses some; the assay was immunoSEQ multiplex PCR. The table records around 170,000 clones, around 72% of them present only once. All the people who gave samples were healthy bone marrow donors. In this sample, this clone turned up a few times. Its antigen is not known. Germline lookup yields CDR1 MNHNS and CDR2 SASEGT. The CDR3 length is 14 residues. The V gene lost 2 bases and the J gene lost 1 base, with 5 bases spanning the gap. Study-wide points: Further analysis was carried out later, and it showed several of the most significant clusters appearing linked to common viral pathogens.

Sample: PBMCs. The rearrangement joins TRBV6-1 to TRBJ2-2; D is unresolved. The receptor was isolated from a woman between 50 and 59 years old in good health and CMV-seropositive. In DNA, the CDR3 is TGTGCCAGCAGTGAACCAGGGAACACCGGGGAGCTGTTTTTT. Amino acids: CASSEPGNTGELFF.